The TCR beta chain under discussion was sequenced for a study of T-cell memory formation after mild COVID-19 (dated by TCRdb to the early 2020s). About the study as a whole: Most TCR sequence clusters were specific to one of the two donors. In a couple of donors, T-cell clones that expanded and contracted after mild COVID-19 were tracked by sequencing TCRalpha and TCRbeta repertoires over time. The cohort was made up of two young adult volunteers, one female and one male, who were previously healthy.

Results the study describes overall, beyond this receptor: Contracting CD4+ clones were located mainly in the CM and EM memory subsets, whereas CD8+ clones were found to be enriched in EMRA. Some responding clones were detected in pre-infection memory, which suggested that pre-existing cross-reactive memory T cells had joined the SARS-CoV-2 response. Clones contracting from day 15 to 85 had balanced CD4/CD8 phenotypes, while a second wave expanding from day 15 to 37 was biased towards CD4+. SARS-CoV-2 specificity of the second-wave clones peaking on day 37 was not confirmed. Only two mild cases were covered by the study, and larger cohorts that include severe cases with pre-infection samples were considered necessary.

Relative to germline, V is 4 bases shorter and J is 6 bases shorter, with 11 bases between their ends. The CDR3, cysteine through phenylalanine, is 12 amino acids long. The only DNA kept is the CDR3, 36 bases in frame from the first base. The germline V gene gives CDR1 as SGHRS and CDR2 as YFSETQ. The instrument given in TCRdb is Illumina NovaSeq 6000. cDNA libraries for TCRalpha and TCRbeta were prepared by 5'RACE using constant-segment primers, with sample barcodes and unique molecular identifiers added. Trizol reagent was used to extract RNA from every sample. Libraries were amplified in two PCR steps, with a second sample barcode and Illumina TruSeq adapters added in the second step. Sequencing of libraries was performed on an Illumina NovaSeq with 2 x 150 bp paired-end reads. For the original study's pipeline: With migec v1.2.7, reads were demultiplexed and then collapsed into UMI-guided consensus sequences. Using mixcr v2.1.11, UMI consensuses were aligned to TRA and TRB V and J templates and then assembled into clonotypes. Expanded or contracted clonotypes were those called significant by both edgeR and NoisET, with noise models trained on biological replicates. For edgeR calls, the thresholds were a false discovery rate-adjusted p below 0.01 and a log2 fold-change of 1. As an exploratory analysis of dynamics, PCA with hierarchical clustering was applied to max-normalized trajectories of the 1000 most abundant clonotypes. Separately sequenced CD4+ and CD8+ repertoires were used to assign the CD4 or CD8 phenotype of responding clones. TCRdb ran its own pipeline on the public reads, namely fastp trimming at Q25 and MiXCR clone calling, and kept in-frame beta chains. Duplicate CDR3 protein sequences are folded into a single record with the most common DNA and genes. None of the V and J calls come from the authors' own analysis; TCRdb made them. Recorded for this sample are some 340,000 distinct CDR3 sequences; about an eighth of them occurred a single time. The biggest ten clones account for roughly a fifth of the sample.

Ficoll-Paque density gradient centrifugation was the method used to isolate PBMCs. A word on this clonotype: No cognate antigen has been identified for it. Nothing much larger sits one base from this clone, and base qualities are not available.

The source is a man younger than 35 who had mild COVID-19 (a few samples of this study predate the infection). The sample titles of this study are shuffled in the database, so cell type and time point are left out; the donor was told from shared clones. The chain employs TRBV5-1 and TRBJ2-7; TRBD1 is a weak D gene call, 6 bases matching. The sequencing input was PBMCs or a T cell subset sorted from them (not recorded which). CDR3 loop: CASSVPGVEQYF. Read as DNA, the sequence is TGCGCCAGCAGCGTCCCAGGGGTCGAGCAGTACTTC. With the portions outside the CDR3 filled from the reference TRBV5-1 and TRBJ2-7 genes, the complete variable region becomes KAGVTQTPRYLIKTRGQQVTLSCSPISGHRSVSWYQQTPGQGLQFLFEYFSETQRNKGNFPGRFSGRQFSNSRSEMNVSTLELGDSALYLCASSVPGVEQYFGPGTRLTVT.